This T cell receptor beta chain was found in a study of tumor T cells in aggressive B-cell lymphoma. Trimming took 0 bases from V and 3 from J, leaving 9 bases between them. Germline lookup yields CDR1 SGHRS and CDR2 YFSETQ. The length of the CDR3 is 14 residues. Assay used: immunoSEQ multiplex PCR; TCRdb lists only in-frame clones, some missing. The data contain 3,000 to 3,500 clones, roughly 94% of them singletons. Sequencing was carried out using tumor tissue. This receptor was taken from an adult with diffuse large B cell lymphoma. The rearrangement uses TRBV5-1 and TRBJ1-1; no clear D. The CDR3 region has the DNA TGCGCCAGCAGCTTGGGGTCCGGGTACACTGAAGCTTTCTTT. This translates into CASSLGSGYTEAFF.